Below, 15 T cell receptor beta chains from the same sample are listed, as sequenced in a study of cytomegalovirus exposure and HLA in healthy donors. PCR was performed using 60 Vbeta and 13 Jbeta primers. Clones were sequenced by immunoSEQ multiplex PCR, and TCRdb holds only the in-frame ones, with some missing. The data hold more than 200,000 clones, with 83% observed a single time. Material for sequencing was PBMCs. Source of these receptors: a girl aged 10 to 17 in good health and CMV-seronegative.

The rearrangement joins TRBV7-9 to TRBJ1-3, with D perhaps TRBD1 (6 bases). Germline V gives CDR1 SEHNR, CDR2 FQNEAQ (reference sequence). V was trimmed by 4 bases and J by 0 bases, leaving 22 bases between them. The CDR3 is 19 amino acids. As DNA, the CDR3 is TGTGCCAGCAGCTCCTGGACAGCGTCCGAAGAGTTCTCTGGAAACACCATATATTTT. Protein product: CASSSWTASEEFSGNTIYF.

This clone occurred once. The chain links TRBV5-6 to TRBJ1-1; TRBD1 aligns across 8 bases. Germline trimming cut 3 bases from V and 2 bases from J; bases unmatched to any gene: 6. This CDR3 comprises 15 residues. CDR1 is SGHDT, CDR2 YYEEEE, per germline. In DNA form, the CDR3 reads TGTGCCAGCAGCTCGATGGACAGGGTCAACACTGAAGCTTTCTTT. Its translation: CASSSMDRVNTEAFF.

This clone was seen a few times. This chain uses TRBV6-4 with TRBJ2-1, with a tentative D call TRBD1 (5 bases). Per the germline V gene, CDR1 is MRHNA and CDR2 is SNTAGT. Trimming left V 0 bases short and J 5 bases short, with 5 bases between. The CDR3 is 13 residues long. CDR3 amino acids: CASSDSDNNEQFF. The CDR3, as DNA: TGTGCCAGCAGTGACTCGGACAACAATGAGCAGTTCTTC.

This chain joins TRBV28 and TRBJ2-7; 9 bases align to TRBD2. With 5 bases clipped from V and 6 bases from J, the junction kept 14 bases outside the gene matches. The CDR3 totals 16 residues. Per germline, CDR1 MDHEN and CDR2 SYDVKM. CDR3 bases: TGTGCCAGCAGTCCGTCGGGGGGCGGGAGGGCCGGCGAGCAGTACTTC. This gives the protein CASSPSGGGRAGEQYF.

The rearrangement uses TRBV5-4 and TRBJ2-2; 7 bases line up with TRBD2. This CDR3 has 15 amino acids. Germline CDR1 reads SGHNT; CDR2 reads YYREEE (reference sequence). The trim removed 1 base at V and 0 bases at J, leaving 0 bases unmatched. CDR3 residues: CASSLSGANTGELFF. The CDR3 coding sequence is TGTGCCAGCAGCTTGAGCGGGGCGAACACCGGGGAGCTGTTTTTT.

The chain joins TRBV6-6 to TRBJ2-2, with TRBD1 as a possible D gene (5 bases). Trimming shortened V by 0 bases and J by 4 bases, and 12 bases separated the two germline ends. The germline gives CDR1 MNHNY, CDR2 SVGAGI (reference sequence). The CDR3 is 16 amino acids. CDR3 residues: CASSYSYRSLTGELFF. For the CDR3, the DNA is TGTGCCAGCAGTTACTCTTACAGGTCCCTCACCGGGGAGCTGTTTTTT.

The chain joins TRBV6-5 to TRBJ1-2, with 10 bases identical to TRBD1. Germline loops: CDR1 MNHEY, CDR2 SVGAGI. The CDR3 is made up of 13 amino acids. V was pared by 6 bases and J by 8 bases, with 6 bases of the junction left unmatched. The CDR3 DNA follows: TGTGCCAGCAGCGTGCGGGACAGGGGAGGCTACACCTTC. Residues: CASSVRDRGGYTF.

The chain joins TRBV2 to TRBJ2-2; D is possibly TRBD2 (5 bases). Germline CDR1 and CDR2: SNHLY and FYNNEI. Trimming pared 7 bases from V and 8 bases from J, leaving 23 bases between. This CDR3 has 16 residues. The CDR3 is CASTRGGQAVVGELFF. The CDR3 region has the DNA TGTGCCAGCACCCGAGGAGGCCAGGCGGTCGTGGGGGAGCTGTTTTTT.

V is TRBV30 and J is TRBJ1-2; D is uncertain. CDR1 is GTSNPN, CDR2 SVGIG, per germline (reference sequence). The CDR3 runs to 16 residues. V lost 4 bases to trimming and J lost 2 bases, with 20 bases between them. The CDR3 loop reads CAWKSFAAILNYGYTF. In DNA, the CDR3 is TGTGCCTGGAAGTCGTTTGCCGCGATCCTCAACTATGGCTACACCTTC.

This clone came up once. The chain employs TRBV18 and TRBJ1-1; D uncertain. The V gene lost 4 bases and the J gene lost 2 bases, with 5 bases spanning the gap. Germline CDR1 is KGHSH and CDR2 is LQKENI. The CDR3 totals 12 residues. The CDR3 sequence: CASSLPNTEAFF. The DNA of the CDR3 is TGTGCCAGCTCACTCCCTAACACTGAAGCTTTCTTT.

The gene calls are TRBV29-1 and TRBJ1-1, with 7 bases aligning to TRBD1. The V segment lost 2 bases and the J segment 4 bases; nucleotides outside the gene matches: 1. The length of the CDR3 is 12 residues. Germline values: CDR1 SQVTM, CDR2 ANQGSEA. The CDR3 DNA reads as TGCAGCGTTGAACAGGGGGGCACTGAAGCTTTCTTT. It specifies CSVEQGGTEAFF.

J is TRBJ2-3 and V is TRBV7-9; D is possibly TRBD2 (5 bases). In germline, CDR1 is SEHNR, CDR2 FQNEAQ (reference sequence). The CDR3 runs to 13 residues. V was pared by 7 bases and J by 0 bases, with 8 bases between. CDR3 in amino acids: CASTTGSTDTQYF. CDR3 nucleotide sequence: TGTGCCAGCACGACGGGGAGCACAGATACGCAGTATTTT.

This clone was counted once. The chain carries TRBV6-4 and TRBJ2-3, with no clear D. Germline V gene data show CDR1 as MRHNA and CDR2 as SNTAGT. Trimming cost V 6 bases and J 1 base, with 14 bases left between them. The CDR3 extends over 15 amino acids. The CDR3 here is CASSPNPPGTDTQYF. CDR3 DNA sequence: TGTGCCAGCAGCCCCAACCCCCCGGGCACAGATACGCAGTATTTT.

This chain uses TRBV2 with TRBJ2-4; D is possibly TRBD1 (5 bases). The V gene lost 5 bases and the J gene lost 0 bases, with 11 bases spanning the gap. CDR3 length: 15 amino acids. Per germline, CDR1 SNHLY and CDR2 FYNNEI. CDR3 sequence: CASSRLGLAKNIQYF. CDR3 sequence (DNA): TGTGCCAGCAGTAGATTGGGGCTAGCCAAAAACATTCAGTACTTC.

This clone was seen just once. The J gene is TRBJ2-7, the V gene TRBV4-3; possible D gene TRBD1, 5 bases. CDR3 length equals 14 residues. CDR1 and CDR2 (germline): LGHNA, YSLEER. Deletions cut 0 bases from V and 5 bases from J, with 11 bases between. The CDR3 DNA is TGCGCCAGCAGCCAAGATGGCAGGGTCCACGAGCAGTACTTC. This sequence encodes CASSQDGRVHEQYF.